The 4 T cell receptor beta chains below come from one sample, sequenced in a study of blood T cells in healthy people across ages. Primed by a sample-barcoded 5' primer and a J-beta primer mix, a second PCR proceeded for roughly 6 to 12 cycles. One entry per CDR3 protein results from TCRdb running MiXCR on the 5' RACE reads. The data show about 830,000 distinct CDR3 sequences, 58% seen once. Sequenced material: blood. The receptors stem from a man aged 25-45 years in good health.

The chain couples TRBV2 to TRBJ2-2; D is ambiguous. This CDR3 has 13 amino acids. V lost 2 bases and J lost 7, with 8 bases in between. Per germline, CDR1 SNHLY and CDR2 FYNNEI. The CDR3 sequence: CASSELWFGELFF. CDR3 nucleotides: TGTGCCAGCAGTGAATTGTGGTTCGGGGAGCTGTTTTTT.

The chain is built from TRBV20-1 and TRBJ2-7; D not resolved. Germline V CDR1 and CDR2: DFQATT, SNEGSKA (reference sequence). The CDR3 length is 14 residues. V was pared by 1 base and J by 3 bases, with 13 bases between. CDR3 residues: CSARVGGVFYEQYF. CDR3 nucleotides: TGCAGTGCTAGAGTGGGCGGAGTCTTCTACGAGCAGTACTTC.

The chain has TRBV6-2 or TRBV6-3 and TRBJ1-1; D is unclear. V was shortened by 8 bases and J by 0 bases, with 7 bases between the two germline ends. Germline CDR1 reads MNHEY; CDR2 reads SVGEGT. There are 12 residues in the CDR3. The DNA for the CDR3 is TGTGCCAGCCGATACGTGAACACTGAAGCTTTCTTT. This encodes CASRYVNTEAFF.

DNA for the CDR3: TGTGCCAGCAGCTTAGCCAGCGGTTCTGGGGGAGATACGCAGTATTTT. Its translation is CASSLASGSGGDTQYF. This sequence joins TRBV7-2 and TRBJ2-3, with D perhaps matching TRBD1 or TRBD2 (5 bases each). The CDR3 runs to 16 residues. Germline V gene data show CDR1 as SGHTA and CDR2 as FQGNSA. With 0 bases removed from V and 5 bases from J, the gap between germline ends came to 15 bases.